Described below is a single T cell receptor (beta chain) sequence and its context. Its target antigen remains unknown. The input lacks base qualities; no much larger clone sits a single base away. Healthy HIV-negative adults with no recently reported acute infections or vaccinations were included as donors. Every donor was a Caucasian adult residing in Nashville, Tennessee, USA. CD4+ T cells were enriched through magnetic negative selection, after which naive cells were positively selected on CD45RA and the remaining negative fraction served as the memory subset. After blood collection by leukapheresis, PBMCs were isolated using Ficoll-Histopaque density gradient centrifugation and then cryopreserved in the vapor phase of liquid nitrogen. Analytical flow cytometry was used to check the purity and quantity of each magnetically sorted T cell population. Genomic DNA was isolated from every sorted fraction and measured by UV absorbance on a Nanodrop 2000c.

This record comes from a study of shared clonotypes between healthy human individuals (dated by TCRdb to the early 2020s). Regarding the complete study: The cohort included three men and a couple of women between 18 and 49 years of age. For each donor, CD4 naive and CD4 memory were each given three plates, CD8 naive was given two plates, and CD8 memory was given one plate. To estimate repertoire size and how much clonotypes are shared between individuals, the study performed deep sequencing of blood TCR repertoires from roughly five healthy adults. Libraries were prepared and TCR repertoires were sequenced by different laboratories using diverse techniques, in order to increase sequencing depth and limit assay-specific biases. Leukapheresis yielded between about 0.85 and 10 billion PBMCs per donor.

TCR CDR3 regions were amplified from genomic DNA by multiplex PCR using the deep immunoSEQ assay. Extracted genomic DNA from each cell subset was distributed evenly across all wells of several immunoSEQ 96-well plates, and each plate was treated as a replicate. For sorted subsets, each replicate PCR was loaded with 200 ng genomic DNA, equivalent to 30,000 or so T cell genomes. Purified libraries were measured with a Qubit 3.0 fluorometer, size-checked on a Bioanalyzer 2100, and measured again with the KAPA Library Quantification kit. Each immunoSEQ 96-well plate was sequenced on its own single-read 150-cycle Illumina NextSeq 550 flow cell. As for the original processing: Because the immunoSEQ output included only junctional sequences and no quality scores, the filtering could not be the same as the filtering used for full-length reads. To assign V/J genes and CDR3, sequences were annotated against IMGT germline references using PyIR, a Python wrapper for IgBLAST v1.9. Reads were removed for weak V/J assignments (E-value above 1e-6), missing CDR3, stop codons, out-of-frame junctions, or ambiguous translated residues. V3J clonotypes were defined as sequences sharing an identical inferred V gene, J gene, and CDR3 amino acid sequence. Percentage overlap between repertoires was computed as shared unique clonotypes divided by the size of the smaller repertoire. RTK rarefaction, the Chao1 estimator, and Recon v2.1 estimates of unobserved clonotypes were used to assess repertoire richness. Generation probabilities for all TCRbeta clonotypes obtained by the gDNA method from several donors were computed using OLGA. TCRdb holds this immuneACCESS table with in-frame rearrangements only. Some clones are missing; in checked studies, unresolved V genes explain under half, and the rest has no known cause. The V and J calls and clone size were taken over from that table, and D and trimming were inferred from the DNA. The sample contains 2 million to 3 million clones, approximately 94% of them found a single time. The ten top clones hold around 0.14% of the sample.

The germline V end is reduced by 8 bases and the J end by 5 bases; junction bases left unmatched: 5. The CDR3 measures 14 amino acids from cysteine to phenylalanine. The entry retains the CDR3 DNA only, 42 bases that are in frame from base 1. The germline V gene (reference sequence) yields MNHNY for CDR1 and SVGAGI for CDR2. The research as a whole found: Even with the large sequencing depth, rarefaction of the sorted-subset datasets indicated that sequencing was incomplete. Pairwise subsampling led to the expectation that sequencing depth would affect the degree of clonotype sharing among donors. Compared with non-shared clonotypes, the clonotypes found in all four sorted-subset donors had higher generation probabilities. Sampling was limited to blood, and TCR repertoires in tissue likely differ from TCR repertoires in blood. When a handful of donors were compared, the shared fraction of clonotypes was about 5.2% for naive CD4, 3% to 4% for naive CD8, 2.3% for memory CD4, and less than 0.5% for memory CD8. Naive subsets generally had larger estimated clonotype richness than memory subsets did. Because the study included only a small number of donors, the genetic and exposure-history diversity represented was limited.

The sample comprised naive CD4+ T cells sorted from blood. In light of the paper, this sample's cell subset or site label describes: CD45RA+ positively selected. The source of this sequence is a young man in good health. The chain joins TRBV6-6 to TRBJ2-1; 11 bases in the middle match TRBD2. The CDR3 has the sequence CASQTSGGNNEQFF. The DNA sequence is TGTGCCAGCCAAACTAGCGGGGGAAACAATGAGCAGTTCTTC.